These T cell receptor beta chains were read from a single sample in a study of regulatory T cells in long-lasting Graves disease. A single record per CDR3 protein comes from TCRdb applying MiXCR to the multiplex PCR reads. Of roughly 490,000 distinct CDR3 sequences in the sample, approximately 23% were seen once. The sequencing here drew on peripheral blood mononuclear cells (PBMCs), taken when the disease was refractory, from a patient treated with antithyroid drugs. The receptors come from a female donor with Graves disease. The CDR3 runs from the conserved cysteine through the conserved F or W. Each record gives: V gene, D gene, J gene, clone size, CDR3 DNA, CDR3 protein. The D gene is left open where the match is weak. The size field is filled for only some rows; it gives once, few, many or a size class.

v_gene: TRBV20-1
d_gene: NA
j_gene: TRBJ2-7
abundance: NA
CDR3nt: TGCAGTGTCACCCAGAAGGGCGAGCAGTACTTC
CDR3aa: CSVTQKGEQYF

v_gene: TRBV28
d_gene: NA
j_gene: TRBJ1-2
abundance: many
CDR3nt: TGTGCCAGTGGAGGTCGACTTAAGACTATTAATGGCTACACCTTC
CDR3aa: CASGGRLKTINGYTF

v_gene: TRBV11-2
d_gene: NA
j_gene: TRBJ2-5
abundance: many
CDR3nt: TGTGCCAGCAGCTTAATTCGGGCCGGCAGTAAGACCCAGTACTTC
CDR3aa: CASSLIRAGSKTQYF

v_gene: TRBV28
d_gene: NA
j_gene: TRBJ2-1
abundance: NA
CDR3nt: TGTGCCAGCAGTTTATTGGCGGATGAGCAGTTCTTC
CDR3aa: CASSLLADEQFF

v_gene: TRBV12-3/TRBV12-4
d_gene: NA
j_gene: TRBJ1-3
abundance: many
CDR3nt: TGTGCCAGCAGAGAAATGGGTTCTGGAAACACCATATATTTT
CDR3aa: CASREMGSGNTIYF

v_gene: TRBV7-6
d_gene: NA
j_gene: TRBJ2-1
abundance: NA
CDR3nt: TGTGCCAGCAGCTTCGAACAGCACAATGAGCAGTTCTTC
CDR3aa: CASSFEQHNEQFF

v_gene: TRBV7-8
d_gene: NA
j_gene: TRBJ2-4
abundance: few
CDR3nt: TGTGCCAGCAGAGGCAGGGTGAACATTCAGTACTTC
CDR3aa: CASRGRVNIQYF

v_gene: TRBV15
d_gene: TRBD1
j_gene: TRBJ2-5
abundance: many
CDR3nt: TGTGCCACCAGCAGAGAGGGACAGGACAACTCGGGGCAAGAGACCCAGTACTTC
CDR3aa: CATSREGQDNSGQETQYF

v_gene: TRBV6-1
d_gene: NA
j_gene: TRBJ1-2
abundance: many
CDR3nt: TGTGCCAGCAGGAACAACTATGGCTACACCTTC
CDR3aa: CASRNNYGYTF

v_gene: TRBV29-1
d_gene: NA
j_gene: TRBJ1-1
abundance: many
CDR3nt: TGCAGCGCCCTACCGGGGAACACTGAAGCTTTCTTT
CDR3aa: CSALPGNTEAFF

v_gene: TRBV9
d_gene: TRBD1
j_gene: TRBJ1-2
abundance: many
CDR3nt: TGTGCCAGCAGCTTACATGGACAGGGCGTCTATGGCTACACCTTC
CDR3aa: CASSLHGQGVYGYTF

v_gene: TRBV29-1
d_gene: NA
j_gene: TRBJ1-2
abundance: few
CDR3nt: TGCAGCGTTGCTTCGAACTATGGCTACACCTTC
CDR3aa: CSVASNYGYTF

v_gene: TRBV19
d_gene: NA
j_gene: TRBJ2-7
abundance: many
CDR3nt: TGTGCCAGTAGTATCAGTCGCTCCTACGAGCAGTACTTC
CDR3aa: CASSISRSYEQYF

v_gene: TRBV6-2/TRBV6-3
d_gene: NA
j_gene: TRBJ2-5
abundance: many
CDR3nt: TGTGCCAGCAGTTACGACCTTCCGCTCCAAAGACCGGAGACCCAGTACTTC
CDR3aa: CASSYDLPLQRPETQYF

v_gene: TRBV25-1
d_gene: NA
j_gene: TRBJ2-3
abundance: NA
CDR3nt: TGTGCCAGCAGTGAATGGCAGGACCGCACAGATACGCAGTATTTT
CDR3aa: CASSEWQDRTDTQYF

v_gene: TRBV12-3/TRBV12-4
d_gene: TRBD1
j_gene: TRBJ2-5
abundance: many
CDR3nt: TGTGCCAGCAGTTTAGATAAGCCTAGGGCAGGGGGAATGACAGAGACCCAGTACTTC
CDR3aa: CASSLDKPRAGGMTETQYF

v_gene: TRBV7-3
d_gene: TRBD1
j_gene: TRBJ2-2
abundance: few
CDR3nt: TGTGCCAGCAGCTTAGATCCCAATGGACAGGGAAACACCGGGGAGCTGTTTTTT
CDR3aa: CASSLDPNGQGNTGELFF

v_gene: TRBV12-3/TRBV12-4
d_gene: TRBD1
j_gene: TRBJ1-1
abundance: NA
CDR3nt: TGTGCCAGCAGCCCCGGGACAGGGGTGAACACTGAAGCTTTCTTT
CDR3aa: CASSPGTGVNTEAFF

v_gene: TRBV5-5
d_gene: NA
j_gene: TRBJ1-2
abundance: few
CDR3nt: TGTGCCAGCAAACCTACACGAGCTAACTATGGCTACACCTTC
CDR3aa: CASKPTRANYGYTF

v_gene: TRBV7-2
d_gene: NA
j_gene: TRBJ1-2
abundance: many
CDR3nt: TGTGCCAGCAGCTTAGGGAGGCAGGTCAACTATGGCTACACCTTC
CDR3aa: CASSLGRQVNYGYTF

v_gene: TRBV20-1
d_gene: NA
j_gene: TRBJ2-7
abundance: few
CDR3nt: TGCAGTGCTAGAGATACCCTCGGCAGGGGAGTTTACGAGCAGTACTTC
CDR3aa: CSARDTLGRGVYEQYF

v_gene: TRBV9
d_gene: TRBD2
j_gene: TRBJ2-5
abundance: many
CDR3nt: TGTGCCAGCAGTTCCTGGACTAGCGGGTTATTCGAAGAGACCCAGTACTTC
CDR3aa: CASSSWTSGLFEETQYF

v_gene: TRBV12-3/TRBV12-4
d_gene: TRBD2
j_gene: TRBJ2-5
abundance: NA
CDR3nt: TGTGCCAGCAGCTCGACTAGCGGGGGCTTCCAAGAGACCCAGTACTTC
CDR3aa: CASSSTSGGFQETQYF